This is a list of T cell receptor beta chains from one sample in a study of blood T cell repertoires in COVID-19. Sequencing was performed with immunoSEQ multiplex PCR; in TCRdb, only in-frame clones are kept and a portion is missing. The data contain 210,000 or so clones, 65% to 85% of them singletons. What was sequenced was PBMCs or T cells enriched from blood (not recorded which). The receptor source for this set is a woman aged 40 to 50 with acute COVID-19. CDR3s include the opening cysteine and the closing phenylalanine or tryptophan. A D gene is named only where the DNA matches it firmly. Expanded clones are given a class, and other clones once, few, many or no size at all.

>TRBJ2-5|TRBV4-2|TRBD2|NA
TGTGCCAGCAGCCAACCGACTAGCGGGAAAGAGACCCAGTACTTC
CASSQPTSGKETQYF
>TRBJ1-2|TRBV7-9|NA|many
TGTGCCAGCAGCCCATTGGGGGGGTCCGATGGCTACACCTTC
CASSPLGGSDGYTF
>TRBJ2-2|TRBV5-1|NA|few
TGCGCCAGCAGCTTGATGGGGCGCGACACCGGGGAGCTGTTTTTT
CASSLMGRDTGELFF
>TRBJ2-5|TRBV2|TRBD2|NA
TGTGCCAGCAGTGGGACTAGCGGGGGGGCGGGTGAGACCCAGTACTTC
CASSGTSGGAGETQYF
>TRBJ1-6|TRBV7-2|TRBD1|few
TGTGCCAGCAGGGGAGGACAGGGGGAATCACCCCTCCACTTT
CASRGGQGESPLHF
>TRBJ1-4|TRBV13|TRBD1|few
TGTGCCAGCAGCTTAGGTTGGACAGGGGAGGAAAAACTGTTTTTT
CASSLGWTGEEKLFF
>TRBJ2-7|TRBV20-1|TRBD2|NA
TGCAGTGCTAGTCTAGGGGCTAGCGGGAGGGCCCACGAGCAGTACTTC
CSASLGASGRAHEQYF
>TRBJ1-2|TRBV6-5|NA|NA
TGTGCCAGCAGTTACTCTAGGGGTGATGGCTACACCTTC
CASSYSRGDGYTF
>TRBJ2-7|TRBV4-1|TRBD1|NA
TGCGCCAGCAGCCTATTATGGACAGGGTACGACGAGCAGTACTTC
CASSLLWTGYDEQYF
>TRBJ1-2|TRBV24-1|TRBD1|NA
TGTGCCACCAGTGATCCCGGGACAGCTAACTATGGCTACACCTTC
CATSDPGTANYGYTF
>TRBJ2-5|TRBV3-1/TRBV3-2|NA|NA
TGTGCCAGCAGCCAACTAAAGACCCAGTACTTC
CASSQLKTQYF
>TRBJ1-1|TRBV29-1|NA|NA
TGCAGCGTTGGAGCAGGGAACACTGAAGCTTTCTTT
CSVGAGNTEAFF
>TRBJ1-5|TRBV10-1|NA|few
TGCGCCAGCCCTCGGGAGGCAGGGGTCGATCAGCCCCAGCATTTT
CASPREAGVDQPQHF
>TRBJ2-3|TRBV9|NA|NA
TGTGCCAGCATGAACATTGCGGAGGCAGATACGCAGTATTTT
CASMNIAEADTQYF
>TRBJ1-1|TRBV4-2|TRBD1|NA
TGTGCCAGCAGCCAAGGAAGACAGGGGACCACTGAAGCTTTCTTT
CASSQGRQGTTEAFF
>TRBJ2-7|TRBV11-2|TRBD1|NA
TGTGCCAGCAGCCCTCGGACAGGGGACTACGAGCAGTACTTC
CASSPRTGDYEQYF
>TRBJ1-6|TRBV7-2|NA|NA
TGTGCCAGCAGCTTTCTTCGTGATTGGTTAGGCGTAGGGGGTTCACCCCTCCACTTT
CASSFLRDWLGVGGSPLHF
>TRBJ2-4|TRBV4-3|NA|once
TGCGCCAGCAGCCAAGAAACTTCGGGAAACATTCAGTACTTC
CASSQETSGNIQYF
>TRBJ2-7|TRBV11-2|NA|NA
TGTGCCAGCAGCTTAGCACCGGACAAACCCTACGAGCAGTACTTC
CASSLAPDKPYEQYF
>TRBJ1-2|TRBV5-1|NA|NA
TGCGCCAGCAGCTTAAGAGGGAATGGCTACACCTTC
CASSLRGNGYTF
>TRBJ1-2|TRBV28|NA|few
TGTGCCAGCAGTTTTTTTCTTACGGGACAAAGGCGCTATGGCTACACCTTC
CASSFFLTGQRRYGYTF
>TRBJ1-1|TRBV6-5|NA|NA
TGTGCCAGCAGTTATCTAGCATCGACAGAAGCTTTCTTT
CASSYLASTEAFF
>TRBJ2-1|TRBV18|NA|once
TGTGCCAGCTCACTACAGGGGGCCCTTGGACTAGCTGAATCCAATGAGCAGTTCTTC
CASSLQGALGLAESNEQFF
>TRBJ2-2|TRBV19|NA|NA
TGTGCCAGTAGGGGACTGGGACAGTCAGGCGCCGGGGAGCTGTTTTTT
CASRGLGQSGAGELFF